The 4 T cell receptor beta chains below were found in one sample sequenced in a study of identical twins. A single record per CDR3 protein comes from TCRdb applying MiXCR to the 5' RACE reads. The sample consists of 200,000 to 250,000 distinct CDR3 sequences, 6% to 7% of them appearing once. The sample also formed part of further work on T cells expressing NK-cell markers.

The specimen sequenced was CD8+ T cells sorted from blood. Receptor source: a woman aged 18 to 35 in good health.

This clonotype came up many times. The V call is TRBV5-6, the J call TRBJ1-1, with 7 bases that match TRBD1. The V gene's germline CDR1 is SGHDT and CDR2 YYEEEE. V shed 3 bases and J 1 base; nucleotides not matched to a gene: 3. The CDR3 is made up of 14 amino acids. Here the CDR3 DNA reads TGTGCCAGCAGCTCGGGACAGCCGAACACTGAAGCTTTCTTT. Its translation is CASSSGQPNTEAFF.

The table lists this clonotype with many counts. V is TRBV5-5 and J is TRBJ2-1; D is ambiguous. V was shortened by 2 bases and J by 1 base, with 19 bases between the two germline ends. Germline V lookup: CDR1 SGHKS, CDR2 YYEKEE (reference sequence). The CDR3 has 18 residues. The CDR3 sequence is CASSFYSQASSSYNEQFF. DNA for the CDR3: TGTGCCAGCAGCTTTTACTCCCAGGCCTCCTCTTCCTACAATGAGCAGTTCTTC.

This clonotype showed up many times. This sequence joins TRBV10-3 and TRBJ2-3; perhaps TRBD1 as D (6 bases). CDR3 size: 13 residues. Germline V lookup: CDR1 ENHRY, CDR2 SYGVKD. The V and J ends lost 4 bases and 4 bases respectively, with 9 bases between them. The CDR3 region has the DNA TGTGCCATCAGTGGACCAGGGGCAGATACGCAGTATTTT. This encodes CAISGPGADTQYF.

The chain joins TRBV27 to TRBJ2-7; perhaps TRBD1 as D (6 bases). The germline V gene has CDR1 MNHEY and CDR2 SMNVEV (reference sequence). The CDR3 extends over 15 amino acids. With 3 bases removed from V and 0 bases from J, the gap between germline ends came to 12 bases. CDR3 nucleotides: TGTGCCAGCAGTTTTTTGACAGGCCTCTCCTACGAGCAGTACTTC. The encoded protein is CASSFLTGLSYEQYF.